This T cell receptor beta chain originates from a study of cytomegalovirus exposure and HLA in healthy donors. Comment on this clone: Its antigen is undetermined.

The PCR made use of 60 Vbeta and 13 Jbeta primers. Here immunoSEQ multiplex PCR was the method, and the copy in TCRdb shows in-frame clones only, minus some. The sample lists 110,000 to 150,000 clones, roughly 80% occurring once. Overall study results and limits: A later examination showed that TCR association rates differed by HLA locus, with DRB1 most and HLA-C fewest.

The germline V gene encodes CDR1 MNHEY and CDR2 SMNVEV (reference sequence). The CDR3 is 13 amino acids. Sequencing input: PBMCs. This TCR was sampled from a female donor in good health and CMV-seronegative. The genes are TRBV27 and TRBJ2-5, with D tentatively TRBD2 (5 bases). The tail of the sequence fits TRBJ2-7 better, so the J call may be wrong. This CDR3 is CASSAGSSYEQYF. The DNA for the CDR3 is TGTGCCAGCAGTGCGGGCTCCTCCTACGAGCAGTACTTC.